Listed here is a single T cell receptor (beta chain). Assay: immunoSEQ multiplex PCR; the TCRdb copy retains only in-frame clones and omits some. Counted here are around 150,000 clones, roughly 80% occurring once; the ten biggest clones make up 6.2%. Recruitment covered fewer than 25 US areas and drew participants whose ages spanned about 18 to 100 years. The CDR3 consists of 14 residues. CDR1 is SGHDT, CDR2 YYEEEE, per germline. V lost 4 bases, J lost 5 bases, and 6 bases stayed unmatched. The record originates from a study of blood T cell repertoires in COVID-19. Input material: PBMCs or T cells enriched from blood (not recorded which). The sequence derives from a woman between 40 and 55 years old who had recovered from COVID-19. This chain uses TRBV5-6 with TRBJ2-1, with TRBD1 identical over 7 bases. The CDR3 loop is CASSHSGQHNEQFF. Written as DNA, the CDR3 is TGTGCCAGCAGCCACTCGGGACAGCACAATGAGCAGTTCTTC.